This T cell receptor (beta chain) was identified in a study of identical twins. This clonotype has just a few counts. J lost 4 bases, V lost 8 bases, and 17 bases had no gene match. CDR3 size: 17 residues. TCRdb itself ran the 5' RACE reads through MiXCR, one entry per CDR3 protein. The sample holds 550,000 to 800,000 distinct CDR3 sequences, around 7.4% seen once. These same data were also listed under a study on yellow fever vaccine responses in identical twins.

This clonotype was obtained from a woman under 30 in good health. The V gene is TRBV12-3 or TRBV12-4, the J gene TRBJ1-5; 7 bases are shared with TRBD1. Sequencing was performed on PBMCs. CDR3 in DNA: TGTGCCAGCTCCAGGGGGGGGGCTGTTGGTATAAATCAGCCCCAGCATTTT. This gives the protein CASSRGGAVGINQPQHF.